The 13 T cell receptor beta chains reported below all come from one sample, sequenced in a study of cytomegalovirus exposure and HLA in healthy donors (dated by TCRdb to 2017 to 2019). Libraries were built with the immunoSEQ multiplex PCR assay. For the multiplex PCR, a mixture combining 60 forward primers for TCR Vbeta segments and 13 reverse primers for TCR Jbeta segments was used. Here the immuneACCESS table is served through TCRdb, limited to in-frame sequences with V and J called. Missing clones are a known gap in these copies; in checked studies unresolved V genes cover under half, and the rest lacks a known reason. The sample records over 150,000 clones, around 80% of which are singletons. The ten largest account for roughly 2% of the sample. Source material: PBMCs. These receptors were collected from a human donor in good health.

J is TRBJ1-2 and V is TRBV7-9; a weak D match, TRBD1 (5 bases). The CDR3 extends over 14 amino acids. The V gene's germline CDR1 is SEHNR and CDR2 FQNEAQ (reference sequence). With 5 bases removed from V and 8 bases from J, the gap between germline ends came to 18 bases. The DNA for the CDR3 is TGTGCCAGCAGCGAAGCAACAGGCACCAAGGGCTACACCTTC. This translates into CASSEATGTKGYTF.

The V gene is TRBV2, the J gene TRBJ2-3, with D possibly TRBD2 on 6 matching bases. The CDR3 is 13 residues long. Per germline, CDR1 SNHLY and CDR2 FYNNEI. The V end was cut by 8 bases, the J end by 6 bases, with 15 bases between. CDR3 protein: CASLLGRGDTQYF. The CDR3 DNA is TGTGCCAGCTTGCTCGGCCGGGGGGATACGCAGTATTTT.

The DNA of the CDR3 is TGCGCCCGCCGGGACACAAAAGAGACCCAGTACTTC. Protein product: CARRDTKETQYF. This chain connects TRBV10-1 to TRBJ2-5; tentative D call: TRBD1 (6 bases). The germline gives CDR1 WNHNN, CDR2 SYGVQD (reference sequence). This CDR3 has 12 residues. With 11 bases removed from V and 3 bases from J, the gap between germline ends came to 13 bases.

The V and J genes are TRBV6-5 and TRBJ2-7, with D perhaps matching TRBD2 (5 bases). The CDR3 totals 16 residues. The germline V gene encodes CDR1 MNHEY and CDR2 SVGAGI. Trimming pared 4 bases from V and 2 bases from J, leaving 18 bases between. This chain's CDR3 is CASSSLWTGIPYEQYF. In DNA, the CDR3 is TGTGCCAGCAGTTCTTTGTGGACCGGGATACCCTACGAGCAGTACTTC.

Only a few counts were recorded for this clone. The CDR3 spells CARVSRTGVRGYTF. In DNA form, the CDR3 reads TGTGCCAGGGTAAGTCGGACAGGGGTTAGGGGCTACACCTTC. The chain joins TRBV27 to TRBJ1-2, with TRBD1 matching over 9 bases. Germline V gene data show CDR1 as MNHEY and CDR2 as SMNVEV (reference sequence). V was clipped by 9 bases and J by 8 bases; unmatched bases: 13. The CDR3 has 14 amino acids.

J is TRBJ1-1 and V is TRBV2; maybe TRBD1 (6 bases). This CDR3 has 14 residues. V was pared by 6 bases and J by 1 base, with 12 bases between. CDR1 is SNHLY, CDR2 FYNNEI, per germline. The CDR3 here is CASRKDSPNTEAFF. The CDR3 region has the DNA TGTGCCAGCAGGAAGGACAGCCCGAACACTGAAGCTTTCTTT.

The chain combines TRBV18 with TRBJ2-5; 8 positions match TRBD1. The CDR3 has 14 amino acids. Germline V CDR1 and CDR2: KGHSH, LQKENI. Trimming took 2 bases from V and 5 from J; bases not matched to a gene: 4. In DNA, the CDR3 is TGTGCCAGCTCACCAGGACAGGGTATCGAGACCCAGTACTTC. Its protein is CASSPGQGIETQYF.

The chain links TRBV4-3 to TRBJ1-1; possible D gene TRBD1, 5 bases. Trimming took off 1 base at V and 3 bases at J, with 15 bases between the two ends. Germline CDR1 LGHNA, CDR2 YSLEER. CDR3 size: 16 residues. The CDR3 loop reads CASSQVKGVKYTEAFF. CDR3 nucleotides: TGCGCCAGCAGCCAAGTTAAAGGGGTAAAGTACACTGAAGCTTTCTTT.

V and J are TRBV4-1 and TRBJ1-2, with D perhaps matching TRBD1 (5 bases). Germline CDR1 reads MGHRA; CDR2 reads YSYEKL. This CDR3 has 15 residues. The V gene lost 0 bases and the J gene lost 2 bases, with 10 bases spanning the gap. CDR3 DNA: TGCGCCAGCAGCCAAGACAGGGCAGGGAACTATGGCTACACCTTC. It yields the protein CASSQDRAGNYGYTF.

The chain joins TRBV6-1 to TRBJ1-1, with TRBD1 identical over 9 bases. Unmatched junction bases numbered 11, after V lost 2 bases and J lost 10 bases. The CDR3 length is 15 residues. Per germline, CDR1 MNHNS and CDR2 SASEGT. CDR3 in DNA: TGTGCCAGCAGTGAAATGCCGGGACAGGGAGTCGCAGCTTTCTTT. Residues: CASSEMPGQGVAAFF.

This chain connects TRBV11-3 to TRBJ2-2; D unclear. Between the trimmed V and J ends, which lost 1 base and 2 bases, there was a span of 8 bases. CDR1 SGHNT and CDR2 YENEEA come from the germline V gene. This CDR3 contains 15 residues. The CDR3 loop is CASSLGHSNTGELFF. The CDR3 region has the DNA TGTGCCAGCAGCTTAGGACACAGTAACACCGGGGAGCTGTTTTTT.

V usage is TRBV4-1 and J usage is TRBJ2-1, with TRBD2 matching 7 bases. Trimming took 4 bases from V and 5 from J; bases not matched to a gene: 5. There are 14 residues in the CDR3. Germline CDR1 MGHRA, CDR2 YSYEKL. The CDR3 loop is CASSLISGDNEQFF. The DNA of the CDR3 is TGCGCCAGCAGCCTCATAAGCGGGGACAATGAGCAGTTCTTC.

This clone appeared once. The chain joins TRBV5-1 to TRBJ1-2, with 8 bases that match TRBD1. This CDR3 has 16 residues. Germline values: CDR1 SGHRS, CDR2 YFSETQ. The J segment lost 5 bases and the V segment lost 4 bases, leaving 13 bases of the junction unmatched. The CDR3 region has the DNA TGCGCCAGCAGCCCAGGAGGGACAGGCCTATCATATGGCTACACCTTC. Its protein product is CASSPGGTGLSYGYTF.